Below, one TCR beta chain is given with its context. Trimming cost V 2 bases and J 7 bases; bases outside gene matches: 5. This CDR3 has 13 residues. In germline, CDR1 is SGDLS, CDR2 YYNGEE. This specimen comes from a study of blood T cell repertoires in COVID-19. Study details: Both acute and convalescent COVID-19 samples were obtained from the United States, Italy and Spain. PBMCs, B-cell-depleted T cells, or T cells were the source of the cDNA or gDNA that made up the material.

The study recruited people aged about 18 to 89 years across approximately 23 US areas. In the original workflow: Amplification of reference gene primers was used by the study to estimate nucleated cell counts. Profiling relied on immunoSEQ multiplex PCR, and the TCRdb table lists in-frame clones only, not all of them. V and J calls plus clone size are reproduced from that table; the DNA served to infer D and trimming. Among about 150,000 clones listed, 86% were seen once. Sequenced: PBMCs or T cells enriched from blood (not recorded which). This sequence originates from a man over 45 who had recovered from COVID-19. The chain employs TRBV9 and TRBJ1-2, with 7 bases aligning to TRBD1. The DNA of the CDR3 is TGTGCCAGCAGCGTTACAGGGGACGCTGGCTACACCTTC. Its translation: CASSVTGDAGYTF.